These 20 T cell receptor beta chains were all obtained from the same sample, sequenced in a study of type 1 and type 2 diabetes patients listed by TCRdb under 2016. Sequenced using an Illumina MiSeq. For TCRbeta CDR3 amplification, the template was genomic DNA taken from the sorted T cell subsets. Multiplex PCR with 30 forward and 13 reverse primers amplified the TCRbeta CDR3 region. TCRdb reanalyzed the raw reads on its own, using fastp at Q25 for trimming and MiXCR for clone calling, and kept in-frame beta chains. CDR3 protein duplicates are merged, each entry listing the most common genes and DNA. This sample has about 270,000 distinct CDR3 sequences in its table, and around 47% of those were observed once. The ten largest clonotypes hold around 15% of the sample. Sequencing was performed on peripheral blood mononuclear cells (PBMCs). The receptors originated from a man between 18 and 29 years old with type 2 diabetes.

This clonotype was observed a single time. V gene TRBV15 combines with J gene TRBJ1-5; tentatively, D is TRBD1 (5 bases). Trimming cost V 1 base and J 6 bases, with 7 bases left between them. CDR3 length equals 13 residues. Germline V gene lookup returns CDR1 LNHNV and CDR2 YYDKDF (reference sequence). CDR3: CATSRAQGQPQHF. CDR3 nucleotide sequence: TGTGCCACCAGCAGAGCTCAGGGTCAGCCCCAGCATTTT.

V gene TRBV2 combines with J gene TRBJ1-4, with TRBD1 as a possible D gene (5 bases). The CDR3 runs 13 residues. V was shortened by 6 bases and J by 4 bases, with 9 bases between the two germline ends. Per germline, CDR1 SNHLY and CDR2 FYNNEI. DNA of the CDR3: TGTGCCAGCAGGGGGGATGATAATGAAAAACTGTTTTTT. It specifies CASRGDDNEKLFF. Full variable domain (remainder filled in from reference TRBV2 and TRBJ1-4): EPEVTQTPSHQVTQMGQEVILRCVPISNHLYFYWYRQILGQKVEFLVSFYNNEISEKSEIFDDQFSVERPDGSNFTLKIRSTKLEDSAMYFCASRGDDNEKLFFGSGTQLSVL.

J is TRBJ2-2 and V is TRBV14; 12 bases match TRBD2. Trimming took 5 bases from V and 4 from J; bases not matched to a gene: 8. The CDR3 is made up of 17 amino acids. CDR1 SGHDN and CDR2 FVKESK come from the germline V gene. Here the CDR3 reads CASSSTRGLAGTGELFF. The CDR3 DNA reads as TGTGCCAGCAGCTCAACCCGGGGACTAGCGGGCACCGGGGAGCTGTTTTTT. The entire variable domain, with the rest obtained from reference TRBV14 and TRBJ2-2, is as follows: EAGVTQFPSHSVIEKGQTVTLRCDPISGHDNLYWYRRVMGKEIKFLLHFVKESKQDESGMPNNRFLAERTGGTYSTLKVQPAELEDSGVYFCASSSTRGLAGTGELFFGEGSRLTVL.

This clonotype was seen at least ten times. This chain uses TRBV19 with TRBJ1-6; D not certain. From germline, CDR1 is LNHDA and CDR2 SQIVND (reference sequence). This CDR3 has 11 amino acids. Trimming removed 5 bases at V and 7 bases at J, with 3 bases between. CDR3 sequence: CASSPNSPLHF. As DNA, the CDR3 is TGTGCCAGTAGTCCCAATTCACCCCTCCACTTT.

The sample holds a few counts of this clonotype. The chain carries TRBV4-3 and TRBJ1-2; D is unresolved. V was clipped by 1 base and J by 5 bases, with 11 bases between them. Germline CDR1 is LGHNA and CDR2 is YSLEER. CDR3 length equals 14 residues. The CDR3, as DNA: TGCGCCAGCAGCCAAGGGCTGGCGGCATATGGCTACACCTTC. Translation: CASSQGLAAYGYTF.

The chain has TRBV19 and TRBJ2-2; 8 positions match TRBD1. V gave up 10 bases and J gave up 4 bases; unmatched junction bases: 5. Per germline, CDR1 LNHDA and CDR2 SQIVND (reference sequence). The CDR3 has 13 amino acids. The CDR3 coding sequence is TGTGCCATCCGACAGGGGTTCACCGGGGAGCTGTTTTTT. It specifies CAIRQGFTGELFF.

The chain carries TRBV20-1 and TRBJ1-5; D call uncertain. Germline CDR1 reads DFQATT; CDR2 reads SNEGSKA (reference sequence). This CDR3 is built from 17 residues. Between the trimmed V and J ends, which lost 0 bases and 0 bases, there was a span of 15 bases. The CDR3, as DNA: TGCAGTGCTAGAGAGGCCAGCCCCATTTATAGCAATCAGCCCCAGCATTTT. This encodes CSAREASPIYSNQPQHF.

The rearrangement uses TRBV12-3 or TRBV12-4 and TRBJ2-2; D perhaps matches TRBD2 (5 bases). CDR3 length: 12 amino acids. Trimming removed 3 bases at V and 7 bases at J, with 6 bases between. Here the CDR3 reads CASSLRVGELFF. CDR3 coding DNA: TGTGCCAGCAGTTTGAGGGTCGGGGAGCTGTTTTTT.

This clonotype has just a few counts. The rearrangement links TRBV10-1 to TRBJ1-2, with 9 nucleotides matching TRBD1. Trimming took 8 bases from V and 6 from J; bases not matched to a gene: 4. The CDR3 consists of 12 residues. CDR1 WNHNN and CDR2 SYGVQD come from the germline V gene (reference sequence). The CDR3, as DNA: TGCGCCAGCGCCGGACAGGGGAATGGCTACACCTTC. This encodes CASAGQGNGYTF.

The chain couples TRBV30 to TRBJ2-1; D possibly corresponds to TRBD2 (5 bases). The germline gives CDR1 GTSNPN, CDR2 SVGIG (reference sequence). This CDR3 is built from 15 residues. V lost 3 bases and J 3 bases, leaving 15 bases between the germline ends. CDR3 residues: CAWSPEKRVYNEQFF. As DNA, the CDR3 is TGTGCCTGGAGCCCCGAGAAGAGGGTCTACAATGAGCAGTTCTTC.

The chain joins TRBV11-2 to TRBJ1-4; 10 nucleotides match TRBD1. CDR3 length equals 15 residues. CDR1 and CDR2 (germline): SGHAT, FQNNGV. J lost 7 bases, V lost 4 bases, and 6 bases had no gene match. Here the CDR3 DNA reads TGTGCCAGCAGCTACCCGACAGGGGGCGTTGAAAAACTGTTTTTT. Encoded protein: CASSYPTGGVEKLFF.

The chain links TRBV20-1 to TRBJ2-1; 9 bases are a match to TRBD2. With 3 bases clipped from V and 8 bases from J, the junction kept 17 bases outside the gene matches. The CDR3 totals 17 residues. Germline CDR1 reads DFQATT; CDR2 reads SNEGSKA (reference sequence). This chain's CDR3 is CSASGYLTGLATDEQFF. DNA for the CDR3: TGCAGTGCTAGTGGATACCTCACGGGACTAGCCACCGATGAGCAGTTCTTC.

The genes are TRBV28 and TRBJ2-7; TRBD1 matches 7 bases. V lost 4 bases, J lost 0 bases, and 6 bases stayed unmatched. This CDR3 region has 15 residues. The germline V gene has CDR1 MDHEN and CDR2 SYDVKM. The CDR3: CASSSHRGSSYEQYF. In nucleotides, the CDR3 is TGTGCCAGCAGTTCCCACAGGGGTAGCTCCTACGAGCAGTACTTC.

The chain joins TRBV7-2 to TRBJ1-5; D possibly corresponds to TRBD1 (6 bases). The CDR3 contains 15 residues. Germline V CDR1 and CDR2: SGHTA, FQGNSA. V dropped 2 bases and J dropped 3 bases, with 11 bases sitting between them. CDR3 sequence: CASSLFGQFNQPQHF. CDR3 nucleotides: TGTGCCAGCAGCTTATTTGGACAGTTCAATCAGCCCCAGCATTTT.

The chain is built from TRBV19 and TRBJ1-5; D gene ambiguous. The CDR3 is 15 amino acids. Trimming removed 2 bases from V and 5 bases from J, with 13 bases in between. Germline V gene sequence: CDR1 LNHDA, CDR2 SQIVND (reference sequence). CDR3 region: CASSISRKIHQPQHF. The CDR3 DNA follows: TGTGCCAGTAGTATAAGCCGGAAGATTCATCAGCCCCAGCATTTT.

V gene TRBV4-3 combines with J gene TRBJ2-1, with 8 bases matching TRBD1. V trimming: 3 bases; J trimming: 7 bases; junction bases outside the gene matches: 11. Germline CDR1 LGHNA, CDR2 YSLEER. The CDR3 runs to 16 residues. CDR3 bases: TGCGCCAGCAGCCAGAGCCGGGACAGGATCTGGAATGAGCAGTTCTTC. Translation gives CASSQSRDRIWNEQFF.

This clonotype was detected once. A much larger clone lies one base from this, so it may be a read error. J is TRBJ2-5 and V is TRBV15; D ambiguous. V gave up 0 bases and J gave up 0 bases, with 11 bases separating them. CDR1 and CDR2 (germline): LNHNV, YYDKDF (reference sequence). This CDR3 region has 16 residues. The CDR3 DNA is TGTGCCACCAGCAGAGATCGGCCCCTGTACCAAGAGACCCAGTACTTC. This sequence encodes CATSRDRPLYQETQYF.

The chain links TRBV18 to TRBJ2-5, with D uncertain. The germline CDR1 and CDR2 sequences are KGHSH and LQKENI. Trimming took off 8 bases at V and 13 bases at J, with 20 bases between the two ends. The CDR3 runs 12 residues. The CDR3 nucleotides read TGTGCCAGCACACGAGAACAATACCGGCCGTACTTC. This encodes CASTREQYRPYF.

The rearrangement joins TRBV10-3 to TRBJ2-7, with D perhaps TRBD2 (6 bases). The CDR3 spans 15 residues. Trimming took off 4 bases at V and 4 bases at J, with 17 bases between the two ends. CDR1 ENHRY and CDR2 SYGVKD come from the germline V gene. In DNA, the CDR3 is TGTGCCATCAGTGCGGGTCCTAGCCGGGGGTACGAGCAGTACTTC. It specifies CAISAGPSRGYEQYF.

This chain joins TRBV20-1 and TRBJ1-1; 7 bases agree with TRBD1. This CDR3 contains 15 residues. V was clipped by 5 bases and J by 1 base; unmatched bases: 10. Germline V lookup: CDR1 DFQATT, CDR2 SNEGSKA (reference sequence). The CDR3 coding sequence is TGCAGTGCTCGCCAGGGGGGCACATCGAACACTGAAGCTTTCTTT. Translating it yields CSARQGGTSNTEAFF.